Listed below are T cell receptor beta chains from one sample, sequenced in a study of T cells in Graves' hyperthyroidism and ophthalmopathy. TCRdb re-called the multiplex PCR reads through MiXCR, storing one row per CDR3 protein. The repertoire consists of about 500,000 distinct CDR3 sequences, with about 15% occurring once and the leading ten covering around 32%. Sequencing was done on a sample of blood. These receptors were taken from a woman aged 25 to 39 with Graves' ophthalmopathy. The conserved cysteine and the conserved F or W are not part of the CDR3 here. Size is omitted from some rows. Given values are once, few, many or a class for expanded clones.

size: many
J: TRBJ1-1
V: TRBV18
CDR3: ASSPGQGRVAF

size: NA
J: TRBJ2-7
V: TRBV30
CDR3: ASRQRHGTGGYEQY

size: NA
J: TRBJ1-1
V: TRBV28
CDR3: ASSPPLDRGDLEAF

size: few
J: TRBJ1-2
V: TRBV7-9
CDR3: ASDPGQGLNGYGYT

size: many
J: TRBJ2-2
V: TRBV20-1
CDR3: SARRLAGTGELF

size: few
J: TRBJ1-2
V: TRBV28
CDR3: ASQKGVDGNYGYT

size: few
J: TRBJ1-2
V: TRBV28
CDR3: ASTLITGDGGYT

size: few
J: TRBJ1-3
V: TRBV29-1
CDR3: SVQGTGGNTIY

size: NA
J: TRBJ2-1
V: TRBV28
CDR3: ASSLPGPFGTGRGPVSYNEQF

size: few
J: TRBJ1-3
V: TRBV28
CDR3: ASSAGNTIY

size: few
J: TRBJ2-3
V: TRBV6-1
CDR3: ASSPRGWETDTQY

size: many
J: TRBJ2-7
V: TRBV30
CDR3: AWSAVSYEQY

size: many
J: TRBJ1-1
V: TRBV5-6
CDR3: ASRIGNTEAF

size: few
J: TRBJ1-1
V: TRBV24-1
CDR3: ATSDTGTSTIAF

size: many
J: TRBJ1-1
V: TRBV12-3/TRBV12-4
CDR3: ASSFIGTKEAF

size: NA
J: TRBJ2-7
V: TRBV5-1
CDR3: ASGRVAATYEQY

size: NA
J: TRBJ2-1
V: TRBV27
CDR3: ASSLGLARYNEQF

size: many
J: TRBJ2-7
V: TRBV3-1
CDR3: ASSLYPDSLSEQY

size: many
J: TRBJ1-2
V: TRBV28
CDR3: ASRRDSAYGYT

size: many
J: TRBJ2-7
V: TRBV13
CDR3: ASSFSGSSNEQY

size: many
J: TRBJ2-1
V: TRBV2
CDR3: ASSGRGFSSYNEQF

size: many
J: TRBJ2-7
V: TRBV20-1
CDR3: SATKTSGSLTYEQY

size: few
J: TRBJ1-2
V: TRBV15
CDR3: ATSRDTDGPYT

size: NA
J: TRBJ2-5
V: TRBV7-8
CDR3: ASSPGTGDKETQY

size: NA
J: TRBJ2-7
V: TRBV29-1
CDR3: SASTPPYEQY

size: few
J: TRBJ1-3
V: TRBV6-2/TRBV6-3
CDR3: ASSPRLSSGNTIY

size: NA
J: TRBJ1-2
V: TRBV4-3
CDR3: ASSQAQANYGYT

size: many
J: TRBJ2-1
V: TRBV28
CDR3: ASSLDPRGGSHNEQF

size: NA
J: TRBJ2-2
V: TRBV24-1
CDR3: ATSDFIQGTGELF

size: NA
J: TRBJ2-3
V: TRBV19
CDR3: ASSTLTSTDTQY

size: few
J: TRBJ1-2
V: TRBV6-2/TRBV6-3
CDR3: ASSYSVFNYGYT

size: many
J: TRBJ2-7
V: TRBV7-2
CDR3: ASSLGEDSYEQY

size: NA
J: TRBJ2-5
V: TRBV7-9
CDR3: ASSLVLRLFPQETQY

size: many
J: TRBJ2-1
V: TRBV15
CDR3: ATSRQREGRNEQF

size: many
J: TRBJ1-1
V: TRBV11-2
CDR3: ASSLPGISRNTEAF